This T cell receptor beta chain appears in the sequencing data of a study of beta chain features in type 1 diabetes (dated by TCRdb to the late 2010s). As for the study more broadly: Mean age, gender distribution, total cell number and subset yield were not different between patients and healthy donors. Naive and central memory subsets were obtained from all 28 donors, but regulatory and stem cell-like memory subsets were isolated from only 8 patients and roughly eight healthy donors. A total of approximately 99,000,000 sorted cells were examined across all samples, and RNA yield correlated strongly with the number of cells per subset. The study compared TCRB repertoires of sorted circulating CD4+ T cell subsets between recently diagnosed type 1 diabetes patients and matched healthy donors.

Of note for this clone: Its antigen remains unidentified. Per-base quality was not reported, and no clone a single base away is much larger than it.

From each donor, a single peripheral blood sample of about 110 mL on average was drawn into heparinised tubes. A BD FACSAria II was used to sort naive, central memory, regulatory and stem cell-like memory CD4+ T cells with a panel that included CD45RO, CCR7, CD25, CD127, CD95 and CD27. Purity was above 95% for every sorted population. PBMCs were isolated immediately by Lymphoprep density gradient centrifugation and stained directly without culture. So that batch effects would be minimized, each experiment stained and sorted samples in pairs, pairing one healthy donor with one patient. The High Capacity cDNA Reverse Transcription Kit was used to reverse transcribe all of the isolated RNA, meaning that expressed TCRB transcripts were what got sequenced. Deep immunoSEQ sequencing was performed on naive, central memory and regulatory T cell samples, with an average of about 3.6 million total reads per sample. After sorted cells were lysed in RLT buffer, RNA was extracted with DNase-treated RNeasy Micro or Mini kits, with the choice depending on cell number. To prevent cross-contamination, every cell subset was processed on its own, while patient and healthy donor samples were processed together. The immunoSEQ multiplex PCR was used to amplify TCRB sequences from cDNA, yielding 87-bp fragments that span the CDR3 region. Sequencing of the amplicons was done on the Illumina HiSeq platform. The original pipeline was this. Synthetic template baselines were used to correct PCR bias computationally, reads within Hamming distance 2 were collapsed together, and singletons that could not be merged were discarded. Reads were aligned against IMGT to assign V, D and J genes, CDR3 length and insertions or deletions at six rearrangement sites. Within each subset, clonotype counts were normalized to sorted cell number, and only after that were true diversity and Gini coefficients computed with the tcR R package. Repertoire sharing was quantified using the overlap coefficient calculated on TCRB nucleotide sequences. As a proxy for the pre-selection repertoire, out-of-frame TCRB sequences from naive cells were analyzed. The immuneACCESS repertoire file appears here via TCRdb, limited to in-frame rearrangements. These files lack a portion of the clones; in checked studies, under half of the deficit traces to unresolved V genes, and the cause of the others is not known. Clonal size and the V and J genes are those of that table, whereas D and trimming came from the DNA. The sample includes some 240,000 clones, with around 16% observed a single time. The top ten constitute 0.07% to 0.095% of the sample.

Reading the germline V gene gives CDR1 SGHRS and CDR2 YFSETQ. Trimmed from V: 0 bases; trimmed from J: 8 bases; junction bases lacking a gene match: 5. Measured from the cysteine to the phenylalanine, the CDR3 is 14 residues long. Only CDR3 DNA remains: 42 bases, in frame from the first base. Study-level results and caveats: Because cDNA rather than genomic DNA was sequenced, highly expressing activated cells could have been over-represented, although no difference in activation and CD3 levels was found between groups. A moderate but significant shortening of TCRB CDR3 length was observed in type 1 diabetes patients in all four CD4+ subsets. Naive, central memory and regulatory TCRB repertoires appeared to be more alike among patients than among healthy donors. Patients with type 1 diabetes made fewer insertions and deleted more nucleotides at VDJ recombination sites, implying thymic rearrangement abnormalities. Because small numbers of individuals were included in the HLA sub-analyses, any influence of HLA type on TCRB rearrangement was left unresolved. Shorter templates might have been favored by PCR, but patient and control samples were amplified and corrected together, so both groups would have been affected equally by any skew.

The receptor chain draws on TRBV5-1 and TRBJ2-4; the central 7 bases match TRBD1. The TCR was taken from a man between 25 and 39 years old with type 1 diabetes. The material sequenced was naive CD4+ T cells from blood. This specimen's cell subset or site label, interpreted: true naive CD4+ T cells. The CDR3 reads CASSLAQGKDIQYF. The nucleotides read TGCGCCAGCAGCTTGGCACAGGGGAAGGACATTCAGTACTTC.